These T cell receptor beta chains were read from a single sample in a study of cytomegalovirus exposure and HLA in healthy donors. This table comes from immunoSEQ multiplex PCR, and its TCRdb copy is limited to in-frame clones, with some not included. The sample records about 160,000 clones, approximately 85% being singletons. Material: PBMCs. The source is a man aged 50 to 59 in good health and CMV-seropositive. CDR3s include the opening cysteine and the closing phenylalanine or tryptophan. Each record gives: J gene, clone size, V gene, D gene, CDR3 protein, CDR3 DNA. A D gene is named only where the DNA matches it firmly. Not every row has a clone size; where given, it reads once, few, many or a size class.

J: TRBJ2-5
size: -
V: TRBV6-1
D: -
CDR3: CASSDPRSDYRQETQYF
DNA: TGTGCCAGCAGTGACCCCCGCTCGGACTACCGCCAAGAGACCCAGTACTTC

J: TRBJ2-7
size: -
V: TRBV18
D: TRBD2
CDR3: CASSPPSGGSYEQYF
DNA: TGTGCCAGCTCACCACCGAGCGGGGGGTCCTACGAGCAGTACTTC

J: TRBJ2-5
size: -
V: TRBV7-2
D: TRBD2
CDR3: CASSPRLAGGPTEKTQYF
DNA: TGTGCCAGCAGCCCGAGGTTAGCGGGGGGGCCAACCGAAAAGACCCAGTACTTC

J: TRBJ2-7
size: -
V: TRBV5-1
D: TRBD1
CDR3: CASSLVTGGYEQYF
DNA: TGCGCCAGCAGCTTGGTGACAGGGGGCTACGAGCAGTACTTC

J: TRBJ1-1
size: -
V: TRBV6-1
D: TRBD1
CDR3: CASSETGVNTEAFF
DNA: TGTGCCAGCAGCGAGACAGGGGTGAACACTGAAGCTTTCTTT

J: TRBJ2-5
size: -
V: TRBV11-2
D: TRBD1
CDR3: CASRYTGAQETQYF
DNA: TGTGCCAGCAGGTATACAGGGGCCCAAGAGACCCAGTACTTC

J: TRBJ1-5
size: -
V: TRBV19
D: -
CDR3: CASSHLGNRDSNQPQHF
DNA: TGTGCCAGTAGCCATTTGGGGAACAGGGATAGCAATCAGCCCCAGCATTTT

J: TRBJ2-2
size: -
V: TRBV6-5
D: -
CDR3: CASSSGGVTGELFF
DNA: TGTGCCAGCTCCTCTGGCGGAGTCACCGGGGAGCTGTTTTTT

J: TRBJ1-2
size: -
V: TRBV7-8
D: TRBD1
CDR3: CASSLDWGQGGGYTF
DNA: TGTGCCAGCAGCTTAGACTGGGGACAGGGAGGCGGCTACACCTTC

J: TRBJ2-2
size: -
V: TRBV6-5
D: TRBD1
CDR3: CASSPGTGVGELFF
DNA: TGTGCCAGCAGTCCCGGGACAGGGGTAGGGGAGCTGTTTTTT

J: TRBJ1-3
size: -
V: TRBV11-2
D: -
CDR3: CASSLSSGNTIYF
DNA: TGTGCCAGCAGCTTATCATCCGGAAACACCATATATTTT

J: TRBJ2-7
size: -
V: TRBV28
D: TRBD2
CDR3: CASSFGLAGEDDEQYF
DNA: TGTGCCAGCAGTTTCGGACTAGCGGGAGAGGACGACGAGCAGTACTTC

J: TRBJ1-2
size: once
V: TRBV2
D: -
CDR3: CASSEGGRGSYGYTF
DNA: TGTGCCAGCAGTGAGGGTGGCAGAGGCTCCTATGGCTACACCTTC

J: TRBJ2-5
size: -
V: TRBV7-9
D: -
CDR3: CASSLGRGQETQYF
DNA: TGTGCCAGCAGCTTGGGGCGGGGACAAGAGACCCAGTACTTC

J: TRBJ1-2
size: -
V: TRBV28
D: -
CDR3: CASSTAIRYGYTF
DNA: TGTGCCAGCAGTACGGCCATCAGGTATGGCTACACCTTC

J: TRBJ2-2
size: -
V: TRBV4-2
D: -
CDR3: CASSRARDTGTGELFF
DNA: TGTGCCAGCAGCCGAGCGAGGGATACGGGCACCGGGGAGCTGTTTTTT

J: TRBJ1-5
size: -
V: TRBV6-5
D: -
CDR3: CASSPNTGSNQPQHF
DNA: TGTGCCAGCAGCCCTAACACAGGGAGCAATCAGCCCCAGCATTTT

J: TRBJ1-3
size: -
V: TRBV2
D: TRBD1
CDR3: CASRPGRQGLNTIYF
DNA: TGTGCCAGCCGCCCGGGGAGACAGGGGCTGAACACCATATATTTT

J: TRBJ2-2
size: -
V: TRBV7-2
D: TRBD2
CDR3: CASSYLSGVDTGELFF
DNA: TGTGCCAGCAGCTACCTTAGCGGGGTAGACACCGGGGAGCTGTTTTTT

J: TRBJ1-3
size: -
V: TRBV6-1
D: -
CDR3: CASSRGSGNTIYF
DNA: TGTGCCAGCAGCAGGGGCTCTGGAAACACCATATATTTT

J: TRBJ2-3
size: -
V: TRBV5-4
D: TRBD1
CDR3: CASSTGQGAADTQYF
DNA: TGTGCCAGCAGCACGGGACAGGGGGCGGCAGATACGCAGTATTTT

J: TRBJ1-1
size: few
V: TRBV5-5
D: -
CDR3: CASSWGLARAFF
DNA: TGTGCCAGCAGTTGGGGCCTCGCGCGGGCTTTCTTT

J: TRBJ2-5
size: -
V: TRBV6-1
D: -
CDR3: CASSEGGAGAQETQYF
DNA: TGTGCCAGCAGTGAAGGGGGAGCGGGTGCGCAAGAGACCCAGTACTTC

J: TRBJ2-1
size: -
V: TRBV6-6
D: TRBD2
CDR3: CASTVAGGDNEQFF
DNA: TGTGCCAGCACCGTAGCGGGGGGGGACAATGAGCAGTTCTTC

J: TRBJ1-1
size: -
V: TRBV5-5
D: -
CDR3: CASSSGSQGNTEAFF
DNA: TGTGCCAGCAGCTCGGGTTCACAGGGGAACACTGAAGCTTTCTTT

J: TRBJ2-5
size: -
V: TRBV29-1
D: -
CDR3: CSVGSGAGSEETQYF
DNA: TGCAGCGTTGGGTCAGGGGCAGGTTCTGAAGAGACCCAGTACTTC

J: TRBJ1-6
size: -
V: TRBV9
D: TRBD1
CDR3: CASSRQGDSNSPLHF
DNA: TGTGCCAGCAGTCGACAGGGGGATAGTAATTCACCCCTCCACTTT

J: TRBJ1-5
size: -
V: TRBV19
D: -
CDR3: CASSIGQVSNQPQHF
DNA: TGTGCCAGTAGTATTGGTCAGGTTAGCAATCAGCCCCAGCATTTT

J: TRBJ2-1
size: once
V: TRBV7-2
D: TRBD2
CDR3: CASSTSGRLSYNEQFF
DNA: TGTGCCAGCAGCACTAGCGGGAGGCTATCCTACAATGAGCAGTTCTTC

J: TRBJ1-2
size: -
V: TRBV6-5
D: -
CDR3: CASSYSRTNYGYTF
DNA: TGTGCCAGCAGTTACTCACGGACAAACTATGGCTACACCTTC

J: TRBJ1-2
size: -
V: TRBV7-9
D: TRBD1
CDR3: CASSLFTGANYGYTF
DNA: TGTGCCAGCAGCCTATTCACAGGGGCCAACTATGGCTACACCTTC

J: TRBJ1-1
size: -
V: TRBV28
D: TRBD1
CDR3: CASSLGGQGARHTEAFF
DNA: TGTGCCAGCAGTTTAGGGGGACAGGGGGCGCGACACACTGAAGCTTTCTTT

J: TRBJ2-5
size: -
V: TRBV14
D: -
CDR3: CASRPTGQETQYF
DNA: TGTGCCAGCAGACCAACGGGGCAAGAGACCCAGTACTTC

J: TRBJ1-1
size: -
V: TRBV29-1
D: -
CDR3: CSIANQGRGTEAFF
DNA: TGCAGCATTGCCAATCAGGGCAGGGGCACTGAAGCTTTCTTT

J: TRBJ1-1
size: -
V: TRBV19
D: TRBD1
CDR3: CASSDPTNRGMNTEAFF
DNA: TGTGCCAGTAGTGACCCGACCAACAGGGGAATGAACACTGAAGCTTTCTTT

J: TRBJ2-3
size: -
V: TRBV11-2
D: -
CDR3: CASSLSRAADTQYF
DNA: TGTGCCAGCAGCTTATCCAGGGCCGCAGATACGCAGTATTTT

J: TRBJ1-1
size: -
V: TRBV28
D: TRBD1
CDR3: CASSATGSSPEAFF
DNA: TGTGCCAGCAGTGCGACAGGGAGTTCCCCTGAAGCTTTCTTT

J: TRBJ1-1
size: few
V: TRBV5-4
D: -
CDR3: CASSHLRANLNTEAFF
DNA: TGTGCCAGCAGCCACCTCAGGGCCAACCTGAACACTGAAGCTTTCTTT

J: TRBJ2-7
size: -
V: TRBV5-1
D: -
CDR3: CASSLARGGGAYEQYF
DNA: TGCGCCAGCAGCTTGGCCAGGGGCGGGGGCGCCTACGAGCAGTACTTC

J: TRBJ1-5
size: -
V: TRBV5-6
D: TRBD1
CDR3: CASRRRGVSNQPQHF
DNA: TGTGCCAGCAGACGCAGGGGGGTGAGCAATCAGCCCCAGCATTTT

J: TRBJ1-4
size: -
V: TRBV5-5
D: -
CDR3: CASSLEIGRVQEKLFF
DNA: TGTGCCAGCAGCTTGGAGATCGGAAGAGTACAGGAAAAACTGTTTTTT

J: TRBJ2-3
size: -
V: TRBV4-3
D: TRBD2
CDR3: CASSPGLAGGPTDTQYF
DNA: TGCGCCAGCAGCCCAGGACTAGCGGGGGGGCCCACAGATACGCAGTATTTT

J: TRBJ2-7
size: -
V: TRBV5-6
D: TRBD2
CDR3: CASSLKRERDLSYEQYF
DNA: TGTGCCAGCAGCTTGAAGCGGGAGAGGGACCTCTCCTACGAGCAGTACTTC

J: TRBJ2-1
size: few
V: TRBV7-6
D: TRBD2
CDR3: CASSYSSGSYNEQFF
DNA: TGTGCCAGCAGCTACTCCAGCGGGAGTTACAATGAGCAGTTCTTC

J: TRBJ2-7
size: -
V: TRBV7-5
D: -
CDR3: CARSPGQGELGVSYEQYF
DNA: TGTGCCAGAAGCCCCGGACAGGGGGAACTTGGGGTCTCCTACGAGCAGTACTTC

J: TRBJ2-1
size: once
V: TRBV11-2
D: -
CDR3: CASSLGGNHNEQFF
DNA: TGTGCCAGCAGCTTAGGCGGGAACCACAATGAGCAGTTCTTC

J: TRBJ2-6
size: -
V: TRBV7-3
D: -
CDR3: CASSSRDSGANVLTF
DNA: TGTGCCAGCAGCTCCCGGGACTCTGGGGCCAACGTCCTGACTTTC

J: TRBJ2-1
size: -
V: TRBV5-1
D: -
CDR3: CASSNLQGVSYNEQFF
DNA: TGCGCCAGCAGCAACCTACAGGGTGTGTCCTACAATGAGCAGTTCTTC

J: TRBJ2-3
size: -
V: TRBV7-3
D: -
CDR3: CASSLTGHGTDTQYF
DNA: TGTGCCAGCAGCTTAACTGGACACGGCACAGATACGCAGTATTTT

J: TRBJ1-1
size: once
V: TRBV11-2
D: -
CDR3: CASSLTGNTEAFF
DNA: TGTGCCAGCAGCTTGACGGGAAACACTGAAGCTTTCTTT

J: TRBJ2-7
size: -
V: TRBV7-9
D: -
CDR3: CASSPNPASGFSYEQYF
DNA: TGTGCCAGCAGCCCTAACCCGGCCAGCGGATTCTCCTACGAGCAGTACTTC

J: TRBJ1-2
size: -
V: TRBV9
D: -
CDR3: CASSVGDTYGYTF
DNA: TGTGCCAGCAGCGTAGGGGACACTTATGGCTACACCTTC

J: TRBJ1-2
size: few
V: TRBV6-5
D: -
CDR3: CASSYRGRVDYGYTF
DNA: TGTGCCAGCAGTTATAGGGGCCGAGTAGACTATGGCTACACCTTC